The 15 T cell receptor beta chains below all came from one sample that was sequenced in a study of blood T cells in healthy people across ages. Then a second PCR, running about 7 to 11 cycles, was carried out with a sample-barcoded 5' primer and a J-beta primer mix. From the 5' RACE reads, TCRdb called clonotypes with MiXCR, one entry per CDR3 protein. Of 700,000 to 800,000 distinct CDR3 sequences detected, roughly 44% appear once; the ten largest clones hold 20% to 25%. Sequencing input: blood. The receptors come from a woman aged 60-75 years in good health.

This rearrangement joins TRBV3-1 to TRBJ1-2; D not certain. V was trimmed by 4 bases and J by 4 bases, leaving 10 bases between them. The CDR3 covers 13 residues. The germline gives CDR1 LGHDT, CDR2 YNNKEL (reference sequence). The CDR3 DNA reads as TGTGCCAGCAGCCCCCTAGGCTCCTATGGCTACACCTTC. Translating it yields CASSPLGSYGYTF.

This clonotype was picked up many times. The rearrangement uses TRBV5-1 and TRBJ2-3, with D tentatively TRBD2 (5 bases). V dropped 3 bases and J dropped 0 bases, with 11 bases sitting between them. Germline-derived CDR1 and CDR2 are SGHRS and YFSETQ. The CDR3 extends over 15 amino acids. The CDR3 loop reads CASSYGGLSTDTQYF. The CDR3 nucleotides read TGCGCCAGCAGCTATGGCGGACTTAGCACAGATACGCAGTATTTT.

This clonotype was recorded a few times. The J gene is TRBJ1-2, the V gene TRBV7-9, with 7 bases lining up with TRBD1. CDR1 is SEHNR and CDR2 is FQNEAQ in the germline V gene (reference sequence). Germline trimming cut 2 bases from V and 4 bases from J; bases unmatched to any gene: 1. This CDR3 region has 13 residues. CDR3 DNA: TGTGCCAGCAGCTTAAGGGACAGCTATGGCTACACCTTC. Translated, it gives CASSLRDSYGYTF.

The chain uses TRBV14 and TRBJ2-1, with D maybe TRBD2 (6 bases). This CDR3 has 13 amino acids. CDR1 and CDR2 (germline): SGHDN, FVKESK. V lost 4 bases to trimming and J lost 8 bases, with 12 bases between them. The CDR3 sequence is CASSRTEGYEQFF. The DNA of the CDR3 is TGTGCCAGCAGCCGAACGGAGGGCTATGAGCAGTTCTTC.

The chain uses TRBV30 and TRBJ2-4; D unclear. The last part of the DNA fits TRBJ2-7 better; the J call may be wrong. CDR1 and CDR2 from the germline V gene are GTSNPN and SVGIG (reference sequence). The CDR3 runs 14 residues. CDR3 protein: CAWSAGSGIYEQYF. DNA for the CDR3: TGTGCCTGGAGTGCTGGGTCAGGTATTTACGAGCAGTACTTC.

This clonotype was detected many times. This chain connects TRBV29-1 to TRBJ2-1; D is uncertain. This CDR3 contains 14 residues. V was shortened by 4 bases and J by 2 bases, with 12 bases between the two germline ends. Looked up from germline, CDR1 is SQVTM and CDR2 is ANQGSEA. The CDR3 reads CSVGPVGTYNEQFF. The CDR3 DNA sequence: TGCAGCGTTGGTCCGGTGGGCACCTACAATGAGCAGTTCTTC.

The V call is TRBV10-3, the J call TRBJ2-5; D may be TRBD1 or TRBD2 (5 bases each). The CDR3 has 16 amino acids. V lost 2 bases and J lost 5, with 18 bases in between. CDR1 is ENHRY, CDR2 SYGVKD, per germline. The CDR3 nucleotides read TGTGCCATCAGTGAGCCCCGGGACCCCCGTGTGGAGACCCAGTACTTC. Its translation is CAISEPRDPRVETQYF.

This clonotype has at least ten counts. The CDR3 sequence: CASSQKSQDSTDTQYF. CDR3 bases: TGTGCCAGCAGCCAAAAAAGTCAGGATAGCACAGATACGCAGTATTTT. The chain links TRBV4-2 to TRBJ2-3, with no clear D. CDR1 and CDR2 from the germline V gene are LGHNA and YNFKEQ. The CDR3 is 16 amino acids. The V and J ends lost 2 bases and 0 bases respectively, with 12 bases between them.

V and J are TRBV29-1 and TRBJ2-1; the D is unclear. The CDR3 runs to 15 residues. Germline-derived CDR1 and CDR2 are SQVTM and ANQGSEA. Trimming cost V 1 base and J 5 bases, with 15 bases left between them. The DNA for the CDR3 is TGCAGCGTTGAAGGTGGGCCACAGAACGACAATGAGCAGTTCTTC. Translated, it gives CSVEGGPQNDNEQFF.

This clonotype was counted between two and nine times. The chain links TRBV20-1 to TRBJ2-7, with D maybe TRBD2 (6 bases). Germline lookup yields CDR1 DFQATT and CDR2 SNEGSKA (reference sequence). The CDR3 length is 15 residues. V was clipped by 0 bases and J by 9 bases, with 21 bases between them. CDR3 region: CSARDLRDFYEGQYF. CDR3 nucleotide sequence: TGCAGTGCTAGAGATCTAAGGGACTTCTACGAAGGGCAGTACTTC.

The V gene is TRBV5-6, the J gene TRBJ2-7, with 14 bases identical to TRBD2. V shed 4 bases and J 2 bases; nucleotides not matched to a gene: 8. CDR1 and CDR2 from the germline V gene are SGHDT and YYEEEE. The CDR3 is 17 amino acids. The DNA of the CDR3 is TGTGCCAGCAGCCAGGGACTAGCGGGGGTATCAGCCTACGAGCAGTACTTC. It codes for CASSQGLAGVSAYEQYF. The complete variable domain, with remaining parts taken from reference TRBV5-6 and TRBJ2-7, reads DAGVTQSPTHLIKTRGQQVTLRCSPKSGHDTVSWYQQALGQGPQFIFQYYEEEERQRGNFPDRFSGHQFPNYSSELNVNALLLGDSALYLCASSQGLAGVSAYEQYFGPGTRLTVT.

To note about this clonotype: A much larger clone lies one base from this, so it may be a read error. The chain's CDR3 is CASSLGWALSYNEQFF. The CDR3 DNA reads as TGTGCCAGCAGCTTGGGTTGGGCTCTCTCTTACAATGAGCAGTTCTTC. The rearrangement links TRBV5-5 to TRBJ2-1; the D is unclear. The germline V gene has CDR1 SGHKS and CDR2 YYEKEE (reference sequence). The V end lost 0 bases, the J end lost 4 bases, and 14 bases lay between the germline ends. The CDR3 contains 16 residues.

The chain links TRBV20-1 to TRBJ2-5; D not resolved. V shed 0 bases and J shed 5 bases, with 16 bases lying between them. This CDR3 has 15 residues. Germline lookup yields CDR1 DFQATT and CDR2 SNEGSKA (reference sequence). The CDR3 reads CSARDKVTPRETQYF. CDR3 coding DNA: TGCAGTGCTAGAGATAAAGTCACACCACGCGAGACCCAGTACTTC.

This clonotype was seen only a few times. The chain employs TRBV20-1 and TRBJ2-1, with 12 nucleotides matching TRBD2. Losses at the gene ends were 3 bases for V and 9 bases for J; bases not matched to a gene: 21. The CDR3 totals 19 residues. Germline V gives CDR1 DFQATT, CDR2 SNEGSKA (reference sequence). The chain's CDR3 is CSASPGLAGLLLRRGEQFF. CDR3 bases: TGCAGTGCTAGCCCCGGACTAGCGGGACTACTACTCAGGCGGGGTGAGCAGTTCTTC.

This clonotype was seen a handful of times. CDR3 sequence reads: CASSQVAGMFTDTQYF. The CDR3 nucleotides read TGTGCCAGCAGCCAAGTCGCAGGGATGTTCACAGATACGCAGTATTTT. The rearrangement uses TRBV4-2 and TRBJ2-3, with TRBD1 as a possible D gene (5 bases). Germline CDR1 is LGHNA and CDR2 is YNFKEQ. This CDR3 has 16 amino acids. Trimming removed 1 base at V and 2 bases at J, with 13 bases between.